The 8 T cell receptor beta chains below all came from one sample that was sequenced in a study of CXCR3-negative and CXCR3-positive naive CD8 T cells. Study-level findings and limits: The study found more hydrophobic TRB CDR3s in CXCR3-positive naive cells than in CXCR3-negative naive cells.

The authors prepared UMI-labeled TRB cDNA libraries by 5' RACE. TCRdb reprocessed the 5' RACE reads, keeping one entry per CDR3 protein, no DNA. The sample is made up of some 140,000 distinct CDR3 sequences, and the top ten hold nearly 0.5% of it. Their cognate antigens are unknown. The sample taken for sequencing was naive CXCR3+ CD8+ T cells from blood. Subset: CD45RO-CCR7+CD27+CD95- naive CD8+ T cells expressing CXCR3 (TNR3+). All receptors derive from a human donor in good health. Some clones in this sample may be carry-over from other donors' samples.

The chain links TRBV4-1 to TRBJ1-1; TCRdb picks TRBD1, but there is no DNA to check that call. The CDR3 contains 16 residues. Germline V lookup: CDR1 MGHRA, CDR2 YSYEKL. CDR3: CASSQNPGRMNTEAFF.

The rearrangement links TRBV21-1 to TRBJ2-7; TCRdb selects TRBD1, and the lack of DNA leaves this call unchecked. TRBV21-1 is a pseudogene. The CDR3 sequence is 18 residues long. CDR3 in amino acids: CATAVGTGVNFSSYEQYF.

The chain links TRBV6-2 or TRBV6-3 to TRBJ1-1; lacking DNA, the TRBD1 call made by TCRdb goes unchecked. Per the germline V gene, CDR1 is MNHEY and CDR2 is SVGEGT. The CDR3 loop spans 14 amino acids. The CDR3 protein is CASSWDRANTEAFF.

V gene TRBV29-1 combines with J gene TRBJ2-7; TCRdb's D call of TRBD2 is untestable without DNA. The length of the CDR3 is 14 residues. Germline V CDR1 and CDR2: SQVTM, ANQGSEA. The CDR3 is CSVHSGTHSYEQYF.

This chain connects TRBV27 to TRBJ2-5; TCRdb's D call of TRBD2 is untestable without DNA. Germline V gives CDR1 MNHEY, CDR2 SMNVEV (reference sequence). This CDR3 is built from 14 residues. The CDR3: CASKTSGRVETQYF.

The rearrangement links TRBV20-1 to TRBJ2-7. Germline CDR1 and CDR2: DFQATT and SNEGSKA (reference sequence). The CDR3 is 14 residues long. The CDR3 sequence is CSASPVSTSYEQYF.

The chain employs TRBV2 and TRBJ2-7. The germline gives CDR1 SNHLY, CDR2 FYNNEI. The CDR3 is made up of 12 amino acids. CDR3 sequence reads: CASRTASYEQYF.

The rearrangement joins TRBV15 to TRBJ2-7; without DNA, the TCRdb call of TRBD2 cannot be checked. The CDR3 extends over 15 amino acids. The germline gives CDR1 LNHNV, CDR2 YYDKDF (reference sequence). The CDR3 is CATSREASGTYEQYF.